A single sample is the source of the 6 T cell receptor beta chains below, sequenced in a study of control samples from healthy donors and cancer patients. Produced via immunoSEQ multiplex PCR; TCRdb's table is partial and in-frame only. The sample contains roughly 200,000 clones, 85% to 95% of which appear only once. The sequencing sample was made of blood. The source is a man aged 18 to 30 in good health.

The V and J genes are TRBV24-1 and TRBJ2-3; 8 bases are shared with TRBD1. This CDR3 region has 15 residues. The V and J ends lost 4 bases and 3 bases, in that order; junction bases with no gene match: 5. Germline loops: CDR1 KGHDR, CDR2 SFDVKD. Written as DNA, the CDR3 is TGTGCCACCAGTGACCGACGACAGGGGACAGATACGCAGTATTTT. Protein sequence: CATSDRRQGTDTQYF.

The CDR3 DNA follows: TGCGCCAGCGCCCGCGATTGGGGGCCCACTGAAGCTTTCTTT. Translated, it gives CASARDWGPTEAFF. This chain joins TRBV5-1 and TRBJ1-1, with D maybe TRBD1 (6 bases). The germline V gene encodes CDR1 SGHRS and CDR2 YFSETQ. The CDR3 is made up of 14 amino acids. Deletions cut 7 bases from V and 4 bases from J, with 17 bases between.

The chain employs TRBV5-4 and TRBJ1-2; TRBD1 is a possible D gene (6 bases). V was clipped by 0 bases and J by 8 bases, with 32 bases between them. This CDR3 is built from 20 residues. The germline CDR1 and CDR2 sequences are SGHNT and YYREEE (reference sequence). CDR3 loop: CASSLGTGPLPKGFTSGYTF. Here the CDR3 DNA reads TGTGCCAGCAGCTTGGGTACAGGGCCCCTTCCAAAAGGGTTTACGTCGGGCTACACCTTC.

The chain combines TRBV2 with TRBJ2-3, with 7 bases that match TRBD2. V shed 6 bases, J shed 3 bases, and the junction held 9 bases outside the gene matches. Germline loops: CDR1 SNHLY, CDR2 FYNNEI. There are 15 residues in the CDR3. The DNA of the CDR3 is TGTGCCAGCAGGTGGGGACTACCCTTGACAGATACGCAGTATTTT. This gives the protein CASRWGLPLTDTQYF.

The chain recombines TRBV20-1 with TRBJ2-7; D gene uncertain. V lost 6 bases to trimming and J lost 5 bases, with 11 bases between them. The V gene's germline CDR1 is DFQATT and CDR2 SNEGSKA (reference sequence). The CDR3 length is 11 residues. The CDR3 DNA is TGCAGTGCCAGGTTTCGGAACGAGCAGTACTTC. The encoded protein is CSARFRNEQYF.

This rearrangement joins TRBV6-5 to TRBJ2-7; D is uncertain. V was clipped by 2 bases and J by 0 bases, with 11 bases between them. This CDR3 has 15 residues. The germline CDR1 and CDR2 sequences are MNHEY and SVGAGI. The CDR3 sequence is CASSYAETSSYEQYF. The CDR3 nucleotides are TGTGCCAGCAGTTACGCCGAAACGAGCTCCTACGAGCAGTACTTC.